This TCR beta chain was recovered during a study of OX40 agonist ivuxolimab in advanced cancers. Looking at the study overall: A diagnosis of hepatocellular carcinoma, melanoma, renal cell or head and neck cancer was present in dose-escalation patients. In three patients, partial responses were observed, one with hepatocellular carcinoma and two with cutaneous melanoma. Study conclusions and caveats: By week 6 at 0.1 to 3.0 mg/kg, blood CD4+ and CD8+ T cells had expanded clonally.

V shed 1 base and J shed 3 bases, with 10 bases lying between them. CDR3 size: 15 residues. Germline values: CDR1 SEHNR, CDR2 FQNEAQ (reference sequence). Produced via immunoSEQ multiplex PCR; TCRdb's table is partial and in-frame only. The data contain more than 85,000 clones, around nine tenths of them singletons. To note about this clone: The antigen remains unidentified.

This clonotype originated in an adult with an advanced solid tumor such as melanoma, head and neck, liver or kidney cancer. The source material was CD4+ or CD8+ T cells sorted from blood, sampled in a trial of the OX40 agonist ivuxolimab. The chain carries TRBV7-9 and TRBJ2-1; no reliable D call. The CDR3 nucleotides read TGTGCCAGCAGCTTAGTCTCTGGGATCTACAATGAGCAGTTCTTC. Its translation: CASSLVSGIYNEQFF. Combining the CDR3 with reference TRBV7-9 and TRBJ2-1 gives the whole variable domain DTGVSQNPRHKITKRGQNVTFRCDPISEHNRLYWYRQTLGQGPEFLTYFQNEAQLEKSRLLSDRFSAERPKGSFSTLEIQRTEQGDSAMYLCASSLVSGIYNEQFFGPGTRLTVL.